Each of the 4 T cell receptor beta chains below was sequenced from the same sample in a study of control samples from healthy donors and cancer patients. Clones were sequenced by immunoSEQ multiplex PCR, and TCRdb holds only the in-frame ones, with some missing. Here the sample spans 120,000 or so clones, around 90% being singletons. The sequenced material came from blood. These receptors were obtained from a man between 40 and 49 years old in good health.

The chain employs TRBV7-2 and TRBJ1-5; perhaps TRBD1 as D (5 bases). Trimming left V 4 bases short and J 6 bases short, with 13 bases between. The germline gives CDR1 SGHTA, CDR2 FQGNSA. The CDR3 has 14 residues. The CDR3, as DNA: TGTGCCAGCAGCTCTCAGGGTGCTGGTCAGCCCCAGCATTTT. Residues: CASSSQGAGQPQHF.

This chain connects TRBV6-5 to TRBJ2-5, with 11 nucleotides matching TRBD2. CDR1 MNHEY and CDR2 SVGAGI come from the germline V gene. Unmatched junction bases numbered 2, after V lost 6 bases and J lost 5 bases. This CDR3 spans 13 amino acids. The CDR3 DNA reads TGTGCCAGCAGCCGACTAGCGGGGGAGACCCAGTACTTC. Translated, it gives CASSRLAGETQYF.

This chain joins TRBV7-2 and TRBJ1-4; tentative D call: TRBD1 (5 bases). Germline CDR1 reads SGHTA; CDR2 reads FQGNSA. The CDR3 covers 14 residues. V gave up 5 bases and J gave up 4 bases, with 11 bases separating them. CDR3 region: CASSPLGGNEKLFF. The CDR3 DNA sequence: TGTGCCAGCAGCCCCCTGGGGGGTAATGAAAAACTGTTTTTT.

V is TRBV7-9 and J is TRBJ1-2; 9 positions agree with TRBD1. V lost 4 bases, J lost 8 bases, and 17 bases stayed unmatched. Germline V gene sequence: CDR1 SEHNR, CDR2 FQNEAQ (reference sequence). The CDR3 extends over 17 amino acids. The CDR3 is CASSSYRDREVTRGYTF. The CDR3 DNA reads TGTGCCAGCAGCTCATACCGGGACAGGGAGGTCACTAGGGGCTACACCTTC.